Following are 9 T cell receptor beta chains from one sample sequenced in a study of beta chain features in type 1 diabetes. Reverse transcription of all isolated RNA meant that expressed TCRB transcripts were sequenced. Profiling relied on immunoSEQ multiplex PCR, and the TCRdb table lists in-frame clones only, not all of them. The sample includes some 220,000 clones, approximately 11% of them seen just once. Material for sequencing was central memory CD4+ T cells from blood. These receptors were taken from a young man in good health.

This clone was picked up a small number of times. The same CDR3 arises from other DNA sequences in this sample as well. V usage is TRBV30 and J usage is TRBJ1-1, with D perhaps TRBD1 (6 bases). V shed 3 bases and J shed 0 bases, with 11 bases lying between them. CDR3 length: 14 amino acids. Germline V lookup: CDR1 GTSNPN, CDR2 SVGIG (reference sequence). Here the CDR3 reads CAWRGTGMNTEAFF. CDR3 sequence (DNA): TGTGCCTGGAGAGGAACAGGGATGAACACTGAAGCTTTCTTT.

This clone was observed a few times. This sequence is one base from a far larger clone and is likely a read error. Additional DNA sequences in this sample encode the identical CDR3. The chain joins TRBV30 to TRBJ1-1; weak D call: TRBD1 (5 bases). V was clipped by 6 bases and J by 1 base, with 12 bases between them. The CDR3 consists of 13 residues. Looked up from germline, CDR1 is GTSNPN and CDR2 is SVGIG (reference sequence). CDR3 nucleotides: TGTGCCTGTTTCCGTGACAGGAACACTGAAGCTTTCTTT. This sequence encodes CACFRDRNTEAFF.

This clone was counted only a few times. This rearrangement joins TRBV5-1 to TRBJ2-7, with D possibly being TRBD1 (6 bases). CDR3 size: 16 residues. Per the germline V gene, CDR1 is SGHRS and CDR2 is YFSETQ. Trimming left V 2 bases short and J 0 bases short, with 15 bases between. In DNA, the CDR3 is TGCGCCAGCAGCTTCTCAGGGGTGAGGAGCTCCTACGAGCAGTACTTC. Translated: CASSFSGVRSSYEQYF.

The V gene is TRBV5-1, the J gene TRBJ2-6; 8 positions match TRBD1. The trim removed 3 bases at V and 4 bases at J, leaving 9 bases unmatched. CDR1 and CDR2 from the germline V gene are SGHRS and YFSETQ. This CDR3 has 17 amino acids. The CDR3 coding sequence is TGCGCCAGCAGCTCCGGGACAGGACTCTCGGGGGCCAACGTCCTGACTTTC. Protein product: CASSSGTGLSGANVLTF.

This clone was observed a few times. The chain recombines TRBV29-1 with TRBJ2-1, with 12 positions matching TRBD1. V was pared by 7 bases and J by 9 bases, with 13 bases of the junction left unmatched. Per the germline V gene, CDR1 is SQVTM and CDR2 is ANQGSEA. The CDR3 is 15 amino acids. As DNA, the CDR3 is TGCAGCGGTACCATACAAGGGACAGGGGGCGGTGAGCAGTTCTTC. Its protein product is CSGTIQGTGGGEQFF.

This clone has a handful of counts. Here the CDR3 reads CASRVGVQETQYF. CDR3 DNA: TGCGCCAGCAGGGTGGGGGTCCAAGAGACCCAGTACTTC. The rearrangement links TRBV5-1 to TRBJ2-5, with D perhaps given as TRBD1 or TRBD2 (5 bases each). The CDR3 contains 13 residues. V lost 5 bases and J 1 base, leaving 9 bases between the germline ends. Germline V CDR1 and CDR2: SGHRS, YFSETQ. Combining the CDR3 with reference TRBV5-1 and TRBJ2-5 gives the whole variable domain KAGVTQTPRYLIKTRGQQVTLSCSPISGHRSVSWYQQTPGQGLQFLFEYFSETQRNKGNFPGRFSGRQFSNSRSEMNVSTLELGDSALYLCASRVGVQETQYFGPGTRLLVL.

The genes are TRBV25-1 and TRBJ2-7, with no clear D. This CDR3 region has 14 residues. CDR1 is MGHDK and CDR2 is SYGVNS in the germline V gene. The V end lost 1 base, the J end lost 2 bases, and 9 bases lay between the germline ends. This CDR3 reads CASSEWKGTYEQYF. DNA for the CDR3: TGTGCCAGCAGTGAATGGAAGGGTACCTACGAGCAGTACTTC.

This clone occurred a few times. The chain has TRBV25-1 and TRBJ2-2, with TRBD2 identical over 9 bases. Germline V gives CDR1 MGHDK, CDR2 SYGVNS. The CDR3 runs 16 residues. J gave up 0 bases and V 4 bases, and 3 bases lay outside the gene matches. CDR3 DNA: TGTGCCAGCAGTGCGAGCGGGAGGCCGAACACCGGGGAGCTGTTTTTT. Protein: CASSASGRPNTGELFF.

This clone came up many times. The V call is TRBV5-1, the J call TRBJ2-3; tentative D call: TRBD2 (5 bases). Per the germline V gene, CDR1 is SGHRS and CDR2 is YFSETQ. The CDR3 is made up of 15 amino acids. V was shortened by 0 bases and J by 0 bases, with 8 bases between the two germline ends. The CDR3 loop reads CASSLDPSSTDTQYF. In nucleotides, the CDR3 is TGCGCCAGCAGCTTGGATCCTAGCAGCACAGATACGCAGTATTTT.